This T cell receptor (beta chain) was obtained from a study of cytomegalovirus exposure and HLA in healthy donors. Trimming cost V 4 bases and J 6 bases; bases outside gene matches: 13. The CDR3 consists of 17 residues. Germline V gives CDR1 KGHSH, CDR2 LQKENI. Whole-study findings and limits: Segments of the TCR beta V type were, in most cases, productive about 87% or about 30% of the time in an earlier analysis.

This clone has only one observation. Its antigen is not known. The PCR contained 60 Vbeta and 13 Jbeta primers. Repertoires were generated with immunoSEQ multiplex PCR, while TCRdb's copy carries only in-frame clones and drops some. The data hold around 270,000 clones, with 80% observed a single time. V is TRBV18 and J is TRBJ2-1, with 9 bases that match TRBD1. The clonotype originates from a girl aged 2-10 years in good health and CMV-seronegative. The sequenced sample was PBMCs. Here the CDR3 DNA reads TGTGCCAGCTCACGAAACCCGGGACAGGGACCCCTCAATGAGCAGTTCTTC. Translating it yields CASSRNPGQGPLNEQFF.